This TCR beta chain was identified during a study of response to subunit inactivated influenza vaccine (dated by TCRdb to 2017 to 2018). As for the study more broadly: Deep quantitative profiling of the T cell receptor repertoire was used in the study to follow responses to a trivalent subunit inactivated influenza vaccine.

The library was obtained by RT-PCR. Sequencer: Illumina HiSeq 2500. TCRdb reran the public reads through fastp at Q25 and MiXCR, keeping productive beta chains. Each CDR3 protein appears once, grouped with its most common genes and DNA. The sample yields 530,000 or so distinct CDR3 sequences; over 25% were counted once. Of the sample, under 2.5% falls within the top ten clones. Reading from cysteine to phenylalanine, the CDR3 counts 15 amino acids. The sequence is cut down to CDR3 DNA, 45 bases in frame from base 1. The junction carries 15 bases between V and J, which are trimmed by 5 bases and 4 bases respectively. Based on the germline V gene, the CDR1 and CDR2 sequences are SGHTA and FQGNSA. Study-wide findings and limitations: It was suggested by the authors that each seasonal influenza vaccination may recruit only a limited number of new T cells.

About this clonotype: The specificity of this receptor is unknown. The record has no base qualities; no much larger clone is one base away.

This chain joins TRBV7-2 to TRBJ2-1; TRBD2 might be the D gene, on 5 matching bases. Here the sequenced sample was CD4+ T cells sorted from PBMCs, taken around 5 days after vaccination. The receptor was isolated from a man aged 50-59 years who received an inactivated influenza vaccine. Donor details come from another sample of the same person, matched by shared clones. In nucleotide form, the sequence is TGTGCCAGCAGCGGTCTCGAGAGGACTTACAATGAGCAGTTCTTC. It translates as CASSGLERTYNEQFF.